This TCR beta chain stems from a study of cytomegalovirus exposure and HLA in healthy donors. Assay: immunoSEQ multiplex PCR; the TCRdb copy retains only in-frame clones and omits some. The sample has some 240,000 clones, more than 75% seen once. The germline gives CDR1 SGHTA, CDR2 FQGNSA. Unmatched junction bases numbered 6, after V lost 6 bases and J lost 7 bases. This CDR3 has 13 residues. This clone was observed many times. Sequenced input: PBMCs. This sequence was found in a woman in her thirties in good health and CMV-seropositive. This rearrangement joins TRBV7-2 to TRBJ1-5; 7 bases line up with TRBD1. CDR3 loop: CASSPQGLQPQHF. Here the CDR3 DNA reads TGTGCCAGCAGTCCACAGGGGCTACAGCCCCAGCATTTT.